The present T cell receptor beta chain was sequenced within a study of blood T cell repertoires in COVID-19. Study as a whole: Acute-phase and convalescent COVID-19 samples originated in the United States, Italy and Spain. Nucleic acid was either cDNA or gDNA, and it came from T cells, B-cell-depleted T cells, or PBMCs.

Assay: immunoSEQ multiplex PCR; the TCRdb copy retains only in-frame clones and omits some. Among about 140,000 clones, more than 75% were seen once, and the ten largest hold around 4%. With 8 bases removed from V and 2 bases from J, the gap between germline ends came to 9 bases. In germline, CDR1 is SGHTA, CDR2 FQGNSA. The CDR3 is 12 residues long. The V gene is TRBV7-2, the J gene TRBJ1-2; D may be TRBD1 (6 bases). The sequenced sample consisted of peripheral blood. The receptor's source is a man between 60 and 75 years old with acute or convalescent COVID-19. The CDR3 coding sequence is TGTGCCAGCCGACAGGAGAACTATGGCTACACCTTC. It is translated as CASRQENYGYTF.